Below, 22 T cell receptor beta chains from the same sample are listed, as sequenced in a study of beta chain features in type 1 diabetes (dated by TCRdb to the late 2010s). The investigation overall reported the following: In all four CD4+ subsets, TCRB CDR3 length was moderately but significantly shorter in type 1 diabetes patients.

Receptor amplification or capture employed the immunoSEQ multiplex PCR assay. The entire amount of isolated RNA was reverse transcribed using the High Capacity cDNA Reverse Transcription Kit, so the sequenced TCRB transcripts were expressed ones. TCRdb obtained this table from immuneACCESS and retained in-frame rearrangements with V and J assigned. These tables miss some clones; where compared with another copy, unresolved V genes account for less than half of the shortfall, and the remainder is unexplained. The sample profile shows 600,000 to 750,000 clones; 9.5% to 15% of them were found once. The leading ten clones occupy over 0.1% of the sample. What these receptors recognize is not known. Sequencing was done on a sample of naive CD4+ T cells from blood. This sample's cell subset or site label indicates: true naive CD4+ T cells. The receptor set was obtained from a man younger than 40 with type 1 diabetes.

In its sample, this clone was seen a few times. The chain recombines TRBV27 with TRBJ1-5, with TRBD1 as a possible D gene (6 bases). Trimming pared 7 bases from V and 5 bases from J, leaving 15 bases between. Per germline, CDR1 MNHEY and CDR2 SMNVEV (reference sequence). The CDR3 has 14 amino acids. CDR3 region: CASKLTGIDQPQHF. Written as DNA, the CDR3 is TGTGCCAGCAAGCTAACAGGGATTGATCAGCCCCAGCATTTT.

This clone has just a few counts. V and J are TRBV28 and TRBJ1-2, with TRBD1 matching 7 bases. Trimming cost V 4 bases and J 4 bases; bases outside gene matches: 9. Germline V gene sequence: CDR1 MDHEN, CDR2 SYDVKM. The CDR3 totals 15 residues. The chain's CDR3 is CASSSETGLAYGYTF. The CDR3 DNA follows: TGTGCCAGCAGTTCGGAGACAGGGTTGGCCTATGGCTACACCTTC.

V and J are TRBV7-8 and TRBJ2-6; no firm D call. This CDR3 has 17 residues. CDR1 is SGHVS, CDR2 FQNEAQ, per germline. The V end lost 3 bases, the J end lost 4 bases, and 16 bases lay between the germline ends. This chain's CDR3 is CASSFTAAPQGANVLTF. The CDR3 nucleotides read TGTGCCAGCAGCTTTACGGCGGCCCCCCAAGGGGCCAACGTCCTGACTTTC. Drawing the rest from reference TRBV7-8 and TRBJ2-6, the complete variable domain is GAGVSQSPRYKVAKRGQDVALRCDPISGHVSLFWYQQALGQGPEFLTYFQNEAQLDKSGLPSDRFFAERPEGSVSTLKIQRTQQEDSAVYLCASSFTAAPQGANVLTFGAGSRLTVL.

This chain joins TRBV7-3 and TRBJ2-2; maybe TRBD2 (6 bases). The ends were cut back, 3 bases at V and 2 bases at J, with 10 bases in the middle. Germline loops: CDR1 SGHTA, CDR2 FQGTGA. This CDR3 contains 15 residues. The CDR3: CASSFGTFNTGELFF. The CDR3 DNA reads TGTGCCAGCAGCTTCGGGACTTTCAACACCGGGGAGCTGTTTTTT.

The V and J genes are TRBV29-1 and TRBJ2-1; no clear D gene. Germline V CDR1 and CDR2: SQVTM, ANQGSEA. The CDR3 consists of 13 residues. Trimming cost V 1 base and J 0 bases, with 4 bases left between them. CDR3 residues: CSVEASSYNEQFF. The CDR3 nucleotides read TGCAGCGTTGAAGCGAGCTCCTACAATGAGCAGTTCTTC.

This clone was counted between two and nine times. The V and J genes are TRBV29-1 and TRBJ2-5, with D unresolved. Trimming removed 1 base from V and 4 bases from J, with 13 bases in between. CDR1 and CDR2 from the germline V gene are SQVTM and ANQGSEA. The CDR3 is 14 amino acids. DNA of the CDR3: TGCAGCGTTGAAGGGACCGGGCGAGGAGAGACCCAGTACTTC. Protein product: CSVEGTGRGETQYF.

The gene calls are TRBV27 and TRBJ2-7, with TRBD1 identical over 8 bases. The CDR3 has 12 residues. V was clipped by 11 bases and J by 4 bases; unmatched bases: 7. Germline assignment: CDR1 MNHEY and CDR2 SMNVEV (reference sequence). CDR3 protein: CACRQGRYEQYF. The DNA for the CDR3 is TGTGCCTGCCGACAGGGGCGGTACGAGCAGTACTTC.

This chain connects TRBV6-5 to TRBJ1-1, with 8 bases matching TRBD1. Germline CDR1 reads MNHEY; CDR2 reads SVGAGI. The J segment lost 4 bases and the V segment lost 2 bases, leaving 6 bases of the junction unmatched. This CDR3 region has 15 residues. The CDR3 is CASSYTPDRGTEAFF. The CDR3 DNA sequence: TGTGCCAGCAGTTACACACCCGACAGGGGCACTGAAGCTTTCTTT.

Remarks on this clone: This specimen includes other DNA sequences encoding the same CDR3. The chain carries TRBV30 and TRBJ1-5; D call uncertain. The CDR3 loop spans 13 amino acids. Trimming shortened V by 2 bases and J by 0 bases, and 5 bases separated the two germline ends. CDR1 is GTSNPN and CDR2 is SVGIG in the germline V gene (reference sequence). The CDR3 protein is CAWSSYSNQPQHF. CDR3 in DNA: TGTGCCTGGAGTTCATATAGCAATCAGCCCCAGCATTTT.

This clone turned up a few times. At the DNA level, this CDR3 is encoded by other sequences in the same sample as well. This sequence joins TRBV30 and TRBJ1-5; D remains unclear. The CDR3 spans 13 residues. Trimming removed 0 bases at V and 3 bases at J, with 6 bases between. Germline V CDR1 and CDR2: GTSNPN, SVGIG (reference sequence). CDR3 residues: CAWSVRLNQPQHF. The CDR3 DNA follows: TGTGCCTGGAGTGTCAGACTCAATCAGCCCCAGCATTTT.

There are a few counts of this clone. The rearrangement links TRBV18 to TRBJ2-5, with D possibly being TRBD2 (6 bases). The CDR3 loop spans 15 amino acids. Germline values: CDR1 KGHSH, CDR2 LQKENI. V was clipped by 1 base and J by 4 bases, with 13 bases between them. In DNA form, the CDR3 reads TGTGCCAGCTCACCACTCACTAGCAGTCGAGAGACCCAGTACTTC. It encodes CASSPLTSSRETQYF.

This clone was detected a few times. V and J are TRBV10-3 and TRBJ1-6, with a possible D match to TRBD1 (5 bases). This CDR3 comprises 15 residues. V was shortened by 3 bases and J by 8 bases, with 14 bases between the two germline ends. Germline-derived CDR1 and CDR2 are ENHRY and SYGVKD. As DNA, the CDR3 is TGTGCCATCAGTGACGGGGGAAGGGTAGATTCACCCCTCCACTTT. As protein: CAISDGGRVDSPLHF.

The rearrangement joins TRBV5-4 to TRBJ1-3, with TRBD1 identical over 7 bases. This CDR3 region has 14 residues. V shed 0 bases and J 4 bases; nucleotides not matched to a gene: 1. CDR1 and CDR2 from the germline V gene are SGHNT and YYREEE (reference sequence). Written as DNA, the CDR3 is TGTGCCAGCAGCTTGGAAGGGGGCGGAAACACCATATATTTT. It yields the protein CASSLEGGGNTIYF.

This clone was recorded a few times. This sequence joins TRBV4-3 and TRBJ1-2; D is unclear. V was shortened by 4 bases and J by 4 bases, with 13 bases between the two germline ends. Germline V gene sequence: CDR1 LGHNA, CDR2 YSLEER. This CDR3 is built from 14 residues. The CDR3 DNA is TGCGCCAGCAGCCCCCAGAGGGAGGCCTATGGCTACACCTTC. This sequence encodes CASSPQREAYGYTF.

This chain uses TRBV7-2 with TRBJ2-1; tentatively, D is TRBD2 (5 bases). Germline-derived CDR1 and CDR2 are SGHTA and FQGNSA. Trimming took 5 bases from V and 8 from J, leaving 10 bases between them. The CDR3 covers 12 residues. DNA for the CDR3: TGTGCCAGCAGCCAGAGGGTAGATGAGCAGTTCTTC. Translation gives CASSQRVDEQFF.

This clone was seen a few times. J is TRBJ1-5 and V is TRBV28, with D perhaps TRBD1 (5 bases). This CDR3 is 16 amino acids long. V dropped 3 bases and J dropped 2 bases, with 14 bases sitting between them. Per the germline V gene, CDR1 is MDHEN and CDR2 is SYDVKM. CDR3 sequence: CASSLGGGSGNQPQHF. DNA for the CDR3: TGTGCCAGCAGTTTGGGGGGAGGGTCCGGCAATCAGCCCCAGCATTTT.

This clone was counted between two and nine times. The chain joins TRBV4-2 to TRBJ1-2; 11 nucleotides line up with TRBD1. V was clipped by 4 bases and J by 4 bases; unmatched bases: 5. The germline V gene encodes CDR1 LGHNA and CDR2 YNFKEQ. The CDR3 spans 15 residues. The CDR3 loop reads CASSPGTGGSYGYTF. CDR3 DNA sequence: TGTGCCAGCAGCCCTGGGACAGGGGGAAGCTATGGCTACACCTTC.

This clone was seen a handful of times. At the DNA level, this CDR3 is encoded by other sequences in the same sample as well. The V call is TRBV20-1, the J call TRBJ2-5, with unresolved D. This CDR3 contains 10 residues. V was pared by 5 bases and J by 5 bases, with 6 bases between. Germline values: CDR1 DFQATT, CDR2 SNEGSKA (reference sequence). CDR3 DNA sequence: TGCAGTGCTTCCCAGGAGACCCAGTACTTC. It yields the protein CSASQETQYF.

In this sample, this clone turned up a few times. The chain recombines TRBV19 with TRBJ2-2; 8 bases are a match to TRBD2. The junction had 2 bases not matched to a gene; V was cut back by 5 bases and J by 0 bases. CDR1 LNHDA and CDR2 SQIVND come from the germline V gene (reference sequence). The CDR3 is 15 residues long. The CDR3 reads CASSPGLANTGELFF. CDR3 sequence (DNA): TGTGCCAGTAGTCCGGGACTAGCGAACACCGGGGAGCTGTTTTTT.

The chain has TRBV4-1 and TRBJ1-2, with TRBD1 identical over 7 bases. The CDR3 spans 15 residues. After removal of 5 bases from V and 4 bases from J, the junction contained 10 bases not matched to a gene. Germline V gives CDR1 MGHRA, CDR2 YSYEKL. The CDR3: CASSDRASGTYGYTF. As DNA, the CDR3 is TGCGCCAGCAGCGACAGGGCCAGTGGGACCTATGGCTACACCTTC.

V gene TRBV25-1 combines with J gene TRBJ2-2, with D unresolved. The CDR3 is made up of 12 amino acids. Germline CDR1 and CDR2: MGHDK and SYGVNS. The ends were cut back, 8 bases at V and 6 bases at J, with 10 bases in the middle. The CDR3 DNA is TGTGCCAGCTCAAGAAGCCCCGGGGAGCTGTTTTTT. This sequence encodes CASSRSPGELFF.

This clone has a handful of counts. The CDR3 here is CASSSQMGYTF. The CDR3 bases are TGTGCCAGCAGTTCTCAAATGGGCTACACCTTC. This chain links TRBV6-6 with TRBJ1-2; D is ambiguous. Trimming took off 4 bases at V and 8 bases at J, with 8 bases between the two ends. Germline V gives CDR1 MNHNY, CDR2 SVGAGI (reference sequence). The CDR3 has 11 amino acids.